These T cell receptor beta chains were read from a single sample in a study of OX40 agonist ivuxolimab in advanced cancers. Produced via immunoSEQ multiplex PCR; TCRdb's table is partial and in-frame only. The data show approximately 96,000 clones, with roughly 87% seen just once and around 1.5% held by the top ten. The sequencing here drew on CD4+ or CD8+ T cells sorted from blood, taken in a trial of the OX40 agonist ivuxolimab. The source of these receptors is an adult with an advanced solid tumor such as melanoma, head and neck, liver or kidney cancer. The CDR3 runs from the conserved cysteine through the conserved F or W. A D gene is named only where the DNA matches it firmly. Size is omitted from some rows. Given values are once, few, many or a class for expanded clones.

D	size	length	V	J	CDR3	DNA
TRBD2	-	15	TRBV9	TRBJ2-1	CASSVEGLGDNEQFF	TGTGCCAGCAGCGTGGAGGGACTAGGGGACAATGAGCAGTTCTTC
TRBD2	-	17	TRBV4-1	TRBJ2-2	CASSQESSGANTGELFF	TGCGCCAGCAGCCAAGAGTCTAGCGGAGCTAACACCGGGGAGCTGTTTTTT
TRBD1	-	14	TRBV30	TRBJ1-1	CAWKREGARTEAFF	TGTGCCTGGAAGAGAGAGGGGGCAAGGACTGAAGCTTTCTTT
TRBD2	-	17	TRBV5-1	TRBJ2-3	CASSDKTSGRSTDTQYF	TGCGCCAGCAGCGACAAGACTAGCGGGAGGTCGACAGATACGCAGTATTTT
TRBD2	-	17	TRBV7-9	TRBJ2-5	CASSARRLAGYQETQYF	TGTGCCAGCAGCGCACGACGACTAGCGGGGTACCAAGAGACCCAGTACTTC
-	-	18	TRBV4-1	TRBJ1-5	CASSQEGGSDYSNQPQHF	TGCGCCAGCAGCCAAGAGGGTGGCAGCGATTATAGCAATCAGCCCCAGCATTTT
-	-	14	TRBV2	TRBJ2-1	CASSDTPAWNEQFF	TGTGCCAGCAGTGACACCCCGGCCTGGAATGAGCAGTTCTTC
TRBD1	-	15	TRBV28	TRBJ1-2	CASTLGGTGTYGYTF	TGTGCCAGCACCCTCGGAGGGACAGGGACCTATGGCTACACCTTC
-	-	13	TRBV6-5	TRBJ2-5	CASSRTLRETQYF	TGTGCCAGCAGTCGTACCCTAAGGGAGACCCAGTACTTC
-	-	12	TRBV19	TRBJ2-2	CASRKSTGELFF	TGTGCCAGTAGAAAGAGCACCGGGGAGCTGTTTTTT
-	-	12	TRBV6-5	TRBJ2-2	CASRLTTGELFF	TGTGCCAGCCGACTTACCACCGGGGAGCTGTTTTTT
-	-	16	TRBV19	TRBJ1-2	CASSIVGPPSVLGYTF	TGTGCCAGTAGTATAGTAGGGCCGCCGTCGGTGCTTGGCTACACCTTC
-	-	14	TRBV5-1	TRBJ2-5	CASSLVSRGETQYF	TGCGCCAGCAGCTTGGTTTCCAGGGGAGAGACCCAGTACTTC
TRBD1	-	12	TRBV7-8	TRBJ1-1	CASSSRGPEAFF	TGTGCCAGCAGCTCAAGGGGGCCTGAAGCTTTCTTT
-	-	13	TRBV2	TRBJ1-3	CASSPTPGNTIYF	TGTGCCAGCAGCCCCACACCTGGAAACACCATATATTTT
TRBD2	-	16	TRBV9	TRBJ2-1	CASSVEAGSSYNEQFF	TGTGCCAGCAGCGTAGAAGCGGGGAGCTCCTACAATGAGCAGTTCTTC
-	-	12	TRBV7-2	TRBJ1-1	CASSHTSGEAFF	TGTGCCAGCAGCCACACCAGCGGGGAAGCTTTCTTT
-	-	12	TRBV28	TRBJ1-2	CASSFSTDLYTF	TGTGCCAGCAGTTTCTCCACAGACCTCTACACCTTC
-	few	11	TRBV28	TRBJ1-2	CASNRNYGYTF	TGTGCCAGCAACCGGAACTATGGCTACACCTTC
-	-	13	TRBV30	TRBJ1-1	CAWSNDLNTEAFF	TGTGCCTGGAGTAATGACCTAAACACTGAAGCTTTCTTT
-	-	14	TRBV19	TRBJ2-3	CASSGSLSTDTQYF	TGTGCCAGTAGTGGTAGCCTTAGCACAGATACGCAGTATTTT
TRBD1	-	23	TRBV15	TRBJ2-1	CATSRDRGLDGDRGWSSYNEQFF	TGTGCCACCAGCAGAGATAGGGGGTTAGATGGCGACAGGGGATGGAGCTCCTACAATGAGCAGTTCTTC
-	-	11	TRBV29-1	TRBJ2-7	CRKTMKYEQYF	TGCAGGAAGACCATGAAGTACGAGCAGTACTTC
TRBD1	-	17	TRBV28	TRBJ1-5	CASSPGQGKSSNQPQHF	TGTGCCAGCAGTCCCGGACAGGGGAAGAGCAGCAATCAGCCCCAGCATTTT
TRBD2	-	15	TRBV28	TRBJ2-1	CASNPGGGSYNEQFF	TGTGCCAGCAACCCGGGAGGGGGATCCTACAATGAGCAGTTCTTC
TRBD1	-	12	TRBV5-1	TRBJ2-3	CASSSGQAAQYF	TGCGCCAGCAGCTCAGGACAGGCGGCGCAGTATTTT
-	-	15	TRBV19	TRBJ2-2	CASSIADPGTGELFF	TGTGCCAGTAGTATAGCGGACCCGGGGACCGGGGAGCTGTTTTTT
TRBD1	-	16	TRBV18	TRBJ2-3	CASSPPTGGSTDTQYF	TGTGCCAGCTCACCACCCACAGGGGGAAGCACAGATACGCAGTATTTT
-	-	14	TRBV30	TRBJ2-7	CAWSRGQLLYEQYF	TGTGCCTGGAGTCGTGGACAGCTACTTTACGAGCAGTACTTC
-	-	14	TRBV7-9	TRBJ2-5	CASSPSPLIKTQYF	TGTGCCAGCAGCCCATCCCCACTAATAAAGACCCAGTACTTC